Listed below are T cell receptor beta chains from one sample, sequenced in a study of cytomegalovirus exposure and HLA in healthy donors. Profiled with immunoSEQ multiplex PCR; TCRdb holds only in-frame clones, not every one. The profile shows about 200,000 clones, around 80% of them singletons. Sequencing was done on a sample of PBMCs. Receptor source: a girl aged 2 to 10 in good health and CMV-seronegative. The CDR3 runs from the conserved cysteine through the conserved F or W. A D gene is named only where the DNA matches it firmly. Clone size is given for some rows only: seen once, a few or many times, or a class if the clone is expanded.

v_call: TRBV4-2
clone_size: NA
j_call: TRBJ2-7
d_call: NA
cdr3_aa: CASSQDIVAGYEQYF

v_call: TRBV2
clone_size: NA
j_call: TRBJ2-3
d_call: NA
cdr3_aa: CASRALDTQYF

v_call: TRBV7-9
clone_size: NA
j_call: TRBJ2-5
d_call: NA
cdr3_aa: CASSPPRGAEETQYF

v_call: TRBV5-6
clone_size: NA
j_call: TRBJ1-1
d_call: NA
cdr3_aa: CASSFAGAGDTEAFF

v_call: TRBV27
clone_size: few
j_call: TRBJ2-7
d_call: TRBD1
cdr3_aa: CASSLLGTESSYEQYF

v_call: TRBV27
clone_size: NA
j_call: TRBJ1-1
d_call: NA
cdr3_aa: CASSLRGGNTEAFF

v_call: TRBV27
clone_size: NA
j_call: TRBJ2-1
d_call: NA
cdr3_aa: CASSSPGEYSYNEQFF

v_call: TRBV5-4
clone_size: NA
j_call: TRBJ2-2
d_call: NA
cdr3_aa: CALTRAGRPNTGELFF

v_call: TRBV19
clone_size: NA
j_call: TRBJ2-1
d_call: NA
cdr3_aa: CASSIDTGGNEQFF

v_call: TRBV4-1
clone_size: NA
j_call: TRBJ1-2
d_call: TRBD1
cdr3_aa: CASSLISGTGDSYGYTF

v_call: TRBV4-1
clone_size: NA
j_call: TRBJ2-1
d_call: NA
cdr3_aa: CASSQFLAYESSYNEQFF

v_call: TRBV11-2
clone_size: NA
j_call: TRBJ1-5
d_call: NA
cdr3_aa: CASSLGTLLNQPQHF

v_call: TRBV6-5
clone_size: few
j_call: TRBJ1-2
d_call: NA
cdr3_aa: CASSKDSLGYTF

v_call: TRBV30
clone_size: NA
j_call: TRBJ1-3
d_call: NA
cdr3_aa: CAWLSVGNTIYF

v_call: TRBV4-1
clone_size: NA
j_call: TRBJ2-2
d_call: NA
cdr3_aa: CASNSGFGTGELFF

v_call: TRBV18
clone_size: NA
j_call: TRBJ2-7
d_call: TRBD1
cdr3_aa: CASSPSGTENYEQYF

v_call: TRBV27
clone_size: NA
j_call: TRBJ1-4
d_call: TRBD1
cdr3_aa: CASRRTGTNEKLFF

v_call: TRBV10-3
clone_size: NA
j_call: TRBJ1-5
d_call: NA
cdr3_aa: CASTNRDGNQPQHF

v_call: TRBV4-1
clone_size: NA
j_call: TRBJ2-7
d_call: TRBD1
cdr3_aa: CASSQDAGGRYEQYF

v_call: TRBV13
clone_size: NA
j_call: TRBJ1-4
d_call: NA
cdr3_aa: CASKGQGGVWTRGEKLFF

v_call: TRBV5-1
clone_size: few
j_call: TRBJ2-2
d_call: NA
cdr3_aa: CASSLGPNTGELFF

v_call: TRBV19
clone_size: NA
j_call: TRBJ2-1
d_call: TRBD2
cdr3_aa: CASSTDSGGRYNEQFF

v_call: TRBV5-1
clone_size: NA
j_call: TRBJ2-7
d_call: TRBD2
cdr3_aa: CASSLSGGGYEQYF

v_call: TRBV6-5
clone_size: NA
j_call: TRBJ1-2
d_call: NA
cdr3_aa: CASSYSIGDGYTF

v_call: TRBV27
clone_size: once
j_call: TRBJ2-5
d_call: TRBD2
cdr3_aa: CASSLEAGLHETQYF

v_call: TRBV9
clone_size: NA
j_call: TRBJ2-1
d_call: NA
cdr3_aa: CASSISGNEQFF

v_call: TRBV7-6
clone_size: NA
j_call: TRBJ2-7
d_call: TRBD2
cdr3_aa: CASSKAGGRFFEQYF

v_call: TRBV19
clone_size: NA
j_call: TRBJ1-1
d_call: TRBD1
cdr3_aa: CASSRTGGTEAFF

v_call: TRBV29-1
clone_size: NA
j_call: TRBJ2-1
d_call: TRBD2
cdr3_aa: CSVAGSGIRGAYNEQFF

v_call: TRBV13
clone_size: NA
j_call: TRBJ2-7
d_call: TRBD1
cdr3_aa: CASSLGQVTSYEQYF

v_call: TRBV11-2
clone_size: NA
j_call: TRBJ1-6
d_call: TRBD1
cdr3_aa: CASSLGTGGASF

v_call: TRBV6-1
clone_size: NA
j_call: TRBJ1-2
d_call: NA
cdr3_aa: CASSDGRYYGYTF

v_call: TRBV7-2
clone_size: NA
j_call: TRBJ1-1
d_call: TRBD1
cdr3_aa: CASSQRQGGTEAFF

v_call: TRBV5-6
clone_size: NA
j_call: TRBJ2-7
d_call: NA
cdr3_aa: CASSLRGINEQYF

v_call: TRBV4-1
clone_size: NA
j_call: TRBJ2-7
d_call: NA
cdr3_aa: CASSQGTVLDEQYF

v_call: TRBV5-1
clone_size: NA
j_call: TRBJ1-2
d_call: TRBD1
cdr3_aa: CASSWDRAHYGYTF

v_call: TRBV4-1
clone_size: NA
j_call: TRBJ2-1
d_call: TRBD2
cdr3_aa: CASSQRGTSGAISYNEQFF

v_call: TRBV7-9
clone_size: NA
j_call: TRBJ2-5
d_call: TRBD2
cdr3_aa: CASSQPAGAETQYF

v_call: TRBV27
clone_size: NA
j_call: TRBJ1-5
d_call: NA
cdr3_aa: CASSSGNNQPQHF

v_call: TRBV2
clone_size: NA
j_call: TRBJ1-1
d_call: TRBD1
cdr3_aa: CASSDPGGNTEAFF

v_call: TRBV6-6
clone_size: few
j_call: TRBJ2-1
d_call: TRBD2
cdr3_aa: CASSPGTSGNYNEQFF

v_call: TRBV10-3
clone_size: NA
j_call: TRBJ1-2
d_call: TRBD1
cdr3_aa: CAISEPPGTGLGYTF

v_call: TRBV5-6
clone_size: once
j_call: TRBJ1-2
d_call: NA
cdr3_aa: CASSWDSSYTF

v_call: TRBV5-1
clone_size: NA
j_call: TRBJ2-3
d_call: TRBD2
cdr3_aa: CASLSGRAGDTQYF

v_call: TRBV11-2
clone_size: NA
j_call: TRBJ1-1
d_call: TRBD1
cdr3_aa: CASSPYPGQGTEAFF

v_call: TRBV5-1
clone_size: NA
j_call: TRBJ2-5
d_call: NA
cdr3_aa: CASSFGEIQETQYF

v_call: TRBV23-1
clone_size: few
j_call: TRBJ1-2
d_call: NA
cdr3_aa: CASSQSAGFYNYGYTF

v_call: TRBV6-1
clone_size: NA
j_call: TRBJ2-5
d_call: TRBD2
cdr3_aa: CASSVASGRVETQYF

v_call: TRBV6-1
clone_size: NA
j_call: TRBJ2-7
d_call: NA
cdr3_aa: CASSEAGGIISEQYF

v_call: TRBV4-1
clone_size: NA
j_call: TRBJ1-1
d_call: NA
cdr3_aa: CASSPPGEAEAFF

v_call: TRBV5-4
clone_size: NA
j_call: TRBJ2-1
d_call: NA
cdr3_aa: CASSWAGRSSYNEQFF

v_call: TRBV7-6
clone_size: few
j_call: TRBJ2-2
d_call: NA
cdr3_aa: CASSLGSGSTGELFF

v_call: TRBV25-1
clone_size: NA
j_call: TRBJ2-3
d_call: TRBD1
cdr3_aa: CASSPLGTGVADTQYF

v_call: TRBV5-4
clone_size: NA
j_call: TRBJ1-2
d_call: TRBD1
cdr3_aa: CASSPTGERGYTF

v_call: TRBV6-5
clone_size: NA
j_call: TRBJ1-2
d_call: NA
cdr3_aa: CASSRQGNTNYGYTF

v_call: TRBV18
clone_size: few
j_call: TRBJ1-1
d_call: NA
cdr3_aa: CASSPSRGGATEAFF

v_call: TRBV7-9
clone_size: NA
j_call: TRBJ1-2
d_call: TRBD1
cdr3_aa: CASRKTDRANYGYTF

v_call: TRBV19
clone_size: NA
j_call: TRBJ2-2
d_call: TRBD1
cdr3_aa: CASSSDRANTGELFF

v_call: TRBV6-1
clone_size: NA
j_call: TRBJ1-2
d_call: NA
cdr3_aa: CASSEGLRAVYGYTF

v_call: TRBV6-5
clone_size: NA
j_call: TRBJ2-7
d_call: TRBD1
cdr3_aa: CASCRGTGTYEQYF